This TCR beta chain was sequenced for a study of quantifying T cell responses using KT2 cells. Study-wide context: TCR alpha and beta constant-region primers primed reverse transcription of RNA. Estimated efficiency of the T4 ligation step was above 8% under optimum conditions.

V was clipped by 8 bases and J by 1 base, with 13 bases between them. The length of the CDR3 is 14 residues. The cDNA 3' end received a ligated oligonucleotide with a UMI. First-round PCR used three to four cycles and beta primers RC1.1 and RC1.2 covering TRBC1 and TRBC2. TCRdb processed the UMI-ligation and nested PCR reads anew with MiXCR; each CDR3 protein has one entry. The data contain around 44,000 distinct CDR3 sequences, over 15% of them seen just once; the ten biggest clones take up roughly 44%. The sequence was obtained from a human donor. This chain joins TRBV12-3 or TRBV12-4 and TRBJ2-3; D possibly corresponds to TRBD2 (5 bases). Sequenced input: PBMCs spiked with cells of the T cell clone KT2. The CDR3 sequence is CASLSSLRTDTQYF. The CDR3, as DNA: TGTGCCAGCCTTTCTAGCTTACGCACAGATACGCAGTATTTT.